This T cell receptor (beta chain) was sequenced during a study of cytomegalovirus exposure and HLA in healthy donors. Whole-study findings and limits: TCR association rates varied by HLA locus in a later analysis, with DRB1 highest and HLA-C lowest.

The PCR employed 60 Vbeta primers together with 13 Jbeta primers. The method was immunoSEQ multiplex PCR; TCRdb's version includes in-frame clones alone and lacks a portion of them. The table has some 120,000 clones, approximately 69% seen once. The CDR3 loop spans 14 amino acids. Per germline, CDR1 SQVTM and CDR2 ANQGSEA. The V end was cut by 6 bases, the J end by 0 bases, with 12 bases between. This clone was seen a few times. Its antigen is undetermined. The sequencing sample was made of PBMCs. This TCR was sampled from a man aged 35 to 55 in good health and CMV-seropositive. The chain combines TRBV29-1 with TRBJ1-3; D possibly corresponds to TRBD1 (6 bases). The CDR3 DNA follows: TGCAGCGTACAGGGTTACCTCTCTGGAAACACCATATATTTT. Protein sequence: CSVQGYLSGNTIYF.